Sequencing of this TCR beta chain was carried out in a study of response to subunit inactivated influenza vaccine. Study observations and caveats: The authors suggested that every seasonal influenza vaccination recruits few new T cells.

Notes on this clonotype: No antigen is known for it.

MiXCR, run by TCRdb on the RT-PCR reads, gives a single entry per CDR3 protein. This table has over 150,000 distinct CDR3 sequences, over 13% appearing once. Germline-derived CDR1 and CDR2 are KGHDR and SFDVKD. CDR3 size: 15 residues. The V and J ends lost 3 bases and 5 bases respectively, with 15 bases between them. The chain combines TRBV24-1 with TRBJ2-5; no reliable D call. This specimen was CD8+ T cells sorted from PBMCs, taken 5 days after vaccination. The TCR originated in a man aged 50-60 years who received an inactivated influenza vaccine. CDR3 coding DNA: TGTGCCACCAGTGATCCCCAAAGGATTCCCGAGACCCAGTACTTC. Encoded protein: CATSDPQRIPETQYF.